The clone carrying this TCR beta chain was detected ten times or more. This sample is part of a study of CD4 and CD8 cells across lung adenocarcinoma regions. V was trimmed by 6 bases and J by 8 bases, leaving 14 bases between them. From germline, CDR1 is MNHNS and CDR2 SASEGT. This CDR3 region has 14 residues. Using its own MiXCR run on the PCR reads, TCRdb lists one record per CDR3 protein. The repertoire includes over 15,000 distinct CDR3 sequences, around 53% of them detected once, and about 31% sits in the top ten. This chain connects TRBV6-1 to TRBJ1-6; D is undetermined. Material: CD8+ T cells from the center of a lung tumor. The TCR comes from a female donor with lung adenocarcinoma. The CD4 and CD8 labels of this study may be unreliable. The CDR3 protein is CASSPELAYSPLHF. The CDR3, as DNA: TGTGCCAGCAGCCCCGAGTTAGCTTATTCACCCCTCCACTTT.